This T cell receptor beta chain appears in the sequencing data of a study of cytomegalovirus exposure and HLA in healthy donors (dated by TCRdb to 2016 to 2017). For the study in its entirety: The 666 repertoires of the first cohort and the 110 or so validation repertoires were produced on the same platform, according to a later analysis. The study aimed to test whether signatures of past pathogen exposure could be identified by cataloging public T cell receptors. Besides the first cohort of 666 subjects, a separate validation cohort made up of roughly 120 different subjects was used. The study combined high-throughput TCR immunosequencing, statistical association of individual TCRs with disease status, and machine learning to predict cytomegalovirus infection status. Summary of the overall study and its limitations: Across donors, most TCR sequences were observed very rarely, whereas some public TCRs were present in many individuals. The classifier was reported to diagnose cytomegalovirus status with high specificity and sensitivity in both the original cohort and the validation cohort. The validation cohort had no HLA typing available for a later analysis, so co-occurrence within that cohort was assessed over all 120 or so repertoires. It was suggested by the authors that the approach could potentially be generalized to other disease states and immunological phenotypes. Three of the identified cytomegalovirus-associated TCR beta chains were confirmed in vitro to be specific for cytomegalovirus antigens. The study gave a list of 150 to 200 TCR beta chains associated with cytomegalovirus. A later analysis found that TCRs clustered in the first cohort also tended to co-occur in the 120 validation repertoires, with just under 95% of cluster scores above 0.

About this clone itself: The clone's antigen remains unknown. Base qualities were left out, and no much larger clone turns up one base away.

Receptors were amplified or captured by the immunoSEQ multiplex PCR assay. As for how the authors treated the data: To diagnose cytomegalovirus status from the catalog of TCR beta chain sequences, a statistical classification framework was built. The clones in this table, taken by TCRdb from immuneACCESS, are in-frame only. Not every clone is retained; where verified, under half of the shortfall comes from an unresolved V gene, and the cause of the rest is unknown. The V and J calls and clone size come from that table; D and trimming were worked out from the DNA. The sample records about 49,000 clones, around 94% of which are singletons. The ten biggest clones cover approximately 8% of the sample. Donors formed part of the validation cohort, which comprised about 130 subjects and was distinct from the first cohort of under 850 subjects. V and J are trimmed by 4 bases and 3 bases, and the gene matches miss 2 bases of the junction. According to the germline V gene, CDR1 reads MRHNA and CDR2 reads SNTAGT. From cysteine to phenylalanine, the CDR3 is 14 amino acids long. Of the read, only the CDR3 DNA is kept; its 42 bases are in frame from base 1.

Sequencing was performed on PBMCs. This sequence was found in a woman in her late teens or twenties in good health and CMV-seropositive. This sequence uses TRBV6-4 and TRBJ2-2; TRBD2 lines up with 7 middle nucleotides. The CDR3 sequence is CASSATSDTGELFF. The nucleotide sequence is given as TGTGCCAGCAGTGCTACTAGCGACACCGGGGAGCTGTTTTTT.